This TCR beta chain is drawn from a study of shared clonotypes between healthy human individuals (TCRdb year 2020). Broadly, across the study: A few men and two women, aged 18 to 49 years, made up the cohort. For each donor, CD4 naive and CD4 memory were each given three plates, CD8 naive was given two plates, and CD8 memory was given one plate. The study deeply sequenced blood TCR repertoires of five healthy adults to estimate repertoire size and the extent of clonotype sharing between individuals. To increase sequencing depth and limit assay-specific biases, TCR repertoire library preparation and sequencing were carried out by different laboratories using diverse techniques. Leukapheresis yielded between about 0.94 and 9.5 billion PBMCs per donor. Study-wide findings and limitations: Sampling was restricted to blood, and TCR repertoires in tissues likely differ from the TCR repertoires found in blood. Because the study included a small number of donors, the genetic and exposure-history diversity represented was limited. Larger estimated clonotype richness was generally found for naive subsets than for memory subsets. Across four donors, approximately 4.9% of naive CD4, roughly 3.3% of naive CD8, about 2% of memory CD4, and approximately 0.42% of memory CD8 clonotypes were shared. Higher generation probabilities were observed for clonotypes shared by all four sorted-subset donors than for non-shared clonotypes. Even with the large sequencing depth, rarefaction of the sorted-subset datasets indicated that sequencing was incomplete. Pairwise subsampling indicated that sequencing depth was expected to affect the degree of clonotype sharing among donors.

CDR1 and CDR2, per the germline V gene, are SGDLS and YYNGEE. V is shortened by 0 bases, J by 5 bases, and the region joining them spans 18 bases. From cysteine to phenylalanine, the CDR3 is 18 amino acids long. Of the read, only the CDR3 DNA is kept; its 54 bases are in frame from base 1. As concerns this clone: The antigen this receptor binds is unknown. Per-base quality was not reported, and no clone a single base away is much larger than it.

CD8 naive samples consisted of CD45RO-negative cells that were positively selected for CCR7, yielding a CD45RA+CCR7+ population without TemRA cells. Healthy HIV-negative adults with no recently reported acute infections or vaccinations were included as donors. Every donor was a Caucasian adult residing in Nashville, Tennessee, USA. Blood was obtained by leukapheresis, after which PBMCs were separated by Ficoll-Histopaque density gradient centrifugation and cryopreserved in liquid nitrogen vapor phase. Analytical flow cytometry was used to check the purity and quantity of every magnetically sorted T cell population. Genomic DNA was isolated from each sorted fraction and quantified by UV absorbance on a Nanodrop 2000c. Using the deep immunoSEQ assay, TCR CDR3 regions were amplified from genomic DNA by multiplex PCR. For each cell subset, the extracted genomic DNA was distributed evenly across all wells of several immunoSEQ 96-well plates, and each plate served as one replicate. For sorted subsets, each replicate PCR was loaded with about 200 ng genomic DNA, equivalent to 32,000 or so T cell genomes. Purified libraries were quantified with a Qubit 3.0 fluorometer, sized on a Bioanalyzer 2100, and re-quantified with the KAPA Library Quantification kit. Every immunoSEQ 96-well plate was sequenced on a separate single-read 150-cycle Illumina NextSeq 550 flow cell. As for the original processing: Because the immunoSEQ output included only junctional sequences and no quality scores, the filtering could not be the same as the filtering used for full-length reads. Sequences were annotated with PyIR, a Python wrapper for IgBLAST v1.9, using IMGT germline references to assign V/J genes and CDR3. Reads were filtered out if the reads had weak V/J assignments (E-value above 1e-6), no CDR3, stop codons, out-of-frame junctions, or ambiguous translated residues. V3J clonotypes were defined as sequences sharing an identical inferred V gene, J gene, and CDR3 amino acid sequence. Percentage overlap between repertoires was calculated by dividing the number of shared unique clonotypes by the size of the smaller repertoire. Three approaches were used to assess repertoire richness: RTK rarefaction, the Chao1 estimator, and Recon v2.1 estimates of unobserved clonotypes. Generation probabilities for all TCRbeta clonotypes obtained by the gDNA method from several donors were computed using OLGA. Held by TCRdb, this immuneACCESS table contains in-frame sequences only and omits some clones. Under half of the omission traces to an unresolved V gene where checked; the cause of the rest is unknown. The V and J calls and the clone size are those of that table, but D and trimming were determined from the DNA. This sample comprises about 2.2 million clones, just under 95% of them detected only once. Around 1.8% of the sample is in the top ten clones.

The sample taken for sequencing was naive CD8+ T cells from PBMCs. The cell subset or site label, as the study defines it: CD45RA+CCR7+. The sequence joins TRBV9 to TRBJ2-6, and TRBD2 may be the D gene, going by 6 matching bases. This clonotype was obtained from a young man in good health. Some clones in this sample may be carry-over from other donors' samples. The sequenced DNA is TGTGCCAGCAGCGTAGGTATTTCTGGGGGGATGAGGGCCAACGTCCTGACTTTC. Its protein reads: CASSVGISGGMRANVLTF.